This T cell receptor beta chain emerged from a study of T cell responses to AZD1222 COVID-19 vaccine. CDR3 length: 15 amino acids. The junction had 13 bases not matched to a gene; V was cut back by 5 bases and J by 11 bases. Germline CDR1 LNHDA, CDR2 SQIVND (reference sequence). TCRdb's copy holds only in-frame clones and misses some; the assay was immunoSEQ multiplex PCR. The sample has about 150,000 clones; 88% are singletons. This sequence was found in an adult who had recovered from COVID-19. The sequencing used peripheral blood, collected after recovery from COVID-19. The chain employs TRBV19 and TRBJ2-1, with 9 bases that match TRBD2. This chain's CDR3 is CASSPRTSALPQQFF. CDR3 DNA sequence: TGTGCCAGTAGTCCGCGGACTAGCGCGTTGCCCCAGCAGTTCTTC.